Each of the 23 T cell receptor beta chains below was sequenced from the same sample in a study of PD-1 blockade in classical Hodgkin lymphoma. Assay used: immunoSEQ multiplex PCR; TCRdb lists only in-frame clones, some missing. The sample holds about 40,000 clones, about 71% seen once. All patients experienced relapse after autologous stem cell transplantation, and brentuximab vedotin exposure was variable. Here the sequenced sample was peripheral blood mononuclear cells (PBMCs), taken at baseline. The receptor source for this set is a human donor with classical Hodgkin lymphoma.

V gene TRBV6-5 combines with J gene TRBJ2-3; D unresolved. The V gene's germline CDR1 is MNHEY and CDR2 SVGAGI. The CDR3 runs to 14 residues. Between the trimmed V and J ends, which lost 2 bases and 0 bases, there was a span of 6 bases. The CDR3 region is CASSYGVSTDTQYF. CDR3 nucleotides: TGTGCCAGCAGTTACGGCGTCAGCACAGATACGCAGTATTTT.

J is TRBJ2-2 and V is TRBV30, with D perhaps TRBD2 (6 bases). Germline V gene lookup returns CDR1 GTSNPN and CDR2 SVGIG (reference sequence). Deletions cut 5 bases from V and 4 bases from J, with 14 bases between. This CDR3 comprises 14 residues. The CDR3: CAWLGLITTGELFF. In nucleotides, the CDR3 is TGTGCCTGGTTGGGACTCATCACCACCGGGGAGCTGTTTTTT.

This clone has only one observation. The chain combines TRBV6-1 with TRBJ1-5; 7 nucleotides line up with TRBD1. Unmatched junction bases numbered 8, after V lost 3 bases and J lost 9 bases. Germline values: CDR1 MNHNS, CDR2 SASEGT. There are 14 residues in the CDR3. CDR3 loop: CASSETGLLGPQHF. The CDR3 region has the DNA TGTGCCAGCAGTGAGACAGGGCTTTTGGGGCCCCAGCATTTT.

The chain joins TRBV19 to TRBJ2-7; 10 bases match TRBD1. V lost 5 bases, J lost 6 bases, and 7 bases stayed unmatched. The CDR3 spans 14 residues. Germline assignment: CDR1 LNHDA and CDR2 SQIVND (reference sequence). In DNA form, the CDR3 reads TGTGCCAGTAGTCCGGGACAGGGGACGACCGAGCAGTACTTC. Its translation is CASSPGQGTTEQYF. Full variable domain (missing parts from reference TRBV19 and TRBJ2-7): DGGITQSPKYLFRKEGQNVTLSCEQNLNHDAMYWYRQDPGQGLRLIYYSQIVNDFQKGDIAEGYSVSREKKESFPLTVTSAQKNPTAFYLCASSPGQGTTEQYFGPGTRLTVT.

This clone was observed a handful of times. The chain recombines TRBV9 with TRBJ2-1; perhaps D is TRBD1 or TRBD2 (5 bases each). V was shortened by 7 bases and J by 8 bases, with 10 bases between the two germline ends. CDR3 length: 11 residues. Germline lookup yields CDR1 SGDLS and CDR2 YYNGEE. The CDR3 sequence: CASARGDEQFF. The CDR3 region has the DNA TGTGCCAGCGCAAGGGGAGATGAGCAGTTCTTC.

The chain uses TRBV7-2 and TRBJ1-2; tentative D call: TRBD1 (6 bases). The V and J ends lost 4 bases and 3 bases respectively, with 24 bases between them. The CDR3 spans 18 residues. From germline, CDR1 is SGHTA and CDR2 FQGNSA. The CDR3 DNA reads as TGTGCCAGCAGCTCACCCTCGAGGGGGGGGGCGTCGGACTATGGCTACACCTTC. This encodes CASSSPSRGGASDYGYTF.

The CDR3 DNA is TGTGCCAGCAGTCTGGGACTTAGGGAGCAGTTCTTC. Protein: CASSLGLREQFF. The chain has TRBV6-5 and TRBJ2-1, with D possibly matching TRBD2 (6 bases). Trimming took off 5 bases at V and 10 bases at J, with 12 bases between the two ends. Germline lookup yields CDR1 MNHEY and CDR2 SVGAGI. This CDR3 region has 12 residues.

This chain connects TRBV10-2 to TRBJ1-5; TRBD1 matches at 9 bases. The CDR3 has 15 amino acids. After removal of 6 bases from V and 1 base from J, the junction contained 4 bases not matched to a gene. Germline V gene sequence: CDR1 WSHSY, CDR2 SAAADI. The CDR3 sequence is CASRRQGESNQPQHF. The DNA for the CDR3 is TGCGCCAGCAGGAGACAGGGGGAAAGCAATCAGCCCCAGCATTTT.

The chain uses TRBV9 and TRBJ1-3; 7 positions agree with TRBD1. Trimming at V came to 3 bases and at J to 1 base, leaving 4 bases not matched to a gene. Germline V CDR1 and CDR2: SGDLS, YYNGEE. CDR3 length: 15 amino acids. The CDR3 loop reads CASSDGGQSGNTIYF. The CDR3 nucleotides are TGTGCCAGCAGCGATGGGGGACAGTCTGGAAACACCATATATTTT.

This clone was seen once. V is TRBV4-3 and J is TRBJ2-6; TRBD2 matches at 7 bases. The ends lost 5 bases at V and 3 bases at J; junction bases unmatched: 10. The germline gives CDR1 LGHNA, CDR2 YSLEER. The CDR3 runs to 17 residues. This chain's CDR3 is CASSTGGRLYGANVLTF. The CDR3 nucleotides are TGCGCCAGCAGCACTGGCGGGAGACTTTATGGGGCCAACGTCCTGACTTTC.

The V call is TRBV28, the J call TRBJ2-1; D might be TRBD1 or TRBD2, each matching 5 bases. The CDR3 loop spans 15 amino acids. The ends were cut back, 4 bases at V and 0 bases at J, with 10 bases in the middle. The germline V gene has CDR1 MDHEN and CDR2 SYDVKM. CDR3 nucleotides: TGTGCCAGCAGTTCGGGACGGAGCTCCTACAATGAGCAGTTCTTC. Protein product: CASSSGRSSYNEQFF.

The V gene is TRBV4-2, the J gene TRBJ1-4; no definite D call. The CDR3 has 15 amino acids. Trimming left V 0 bases short and J 7 bases short, with 12 bases between. Germline values: CDR1 LGHNA, CDR2 YNFKEQ. CDR3 in amino acids: CASSQEQGLSEKLFF. CDR3 in DNA: TGTGCCAGCAGCCAAGAGCAAGGGTTGAGTGAAAAACTGTTTTTT.

The chain carries TRBV13 and TRBJ1-2; D is uncertain. The germline V gene has CDR1 PRHDT and CDR2 FYEKMQ (reference sequence). Trimming shortened V by 8 bases and J by 5 bases, and 15 bases separated the two germline ends. The CDR3 runs to 13 residues. The CDR3: CASLRAGRYGYTF. In DNA form, the CDR3 reads TGTGCCAGCTTACGGGCAGGCCGGTATGGCTACACCTTC.

This chain joins TRBV7-2 and TRBJ1-1, with D unresolved. This CDR3 has 10 residues. Trimming removed 8 bases from V and 0 bases from J, with 1 base in between. Germline CDR1 is SGHTA and CDR2 is FQGNSA. The CDR3 DNA reads TGTGCCAGCTTGAACACTGAAGCTTTCTTT. It specifies CASLNTEAFF. Full variable domain (rest looked up from reference TRBV7-2 and TRBJ1-1): GAGVSQSPSNKVTEKGKDVELRCDPISGHTALYWYRQSLGQGLEFLIYFQGNSAPDKSGLPSDRFSAERTGGSVSTLTIQRTQQEDSAVYLCASLNTEAFFGQGTRLTVV.

This sequence joins TRBV2 and TRBJ1-1; TRBD1 is a possible D gene (5 bases). The length of the CDR3 is 14 residues. The germline CDR1 and CDR2 sequences are SNHLY and FYNNEI. V gave up 10 bases and J gave up 5 bases, with 20 bases separating them. CDR3 DNA: TGTGCCAACGAACAGGTTGACGGTGGGACTGAAGCTTTCTTT. This codes for CANEQVDGGTEAFF.

The chain links TRBV29-1 to TRBJ1-2; the match to TRBD1 covers 7 bases. The CDR3 loop spans 13 amino acids. V shed 6 bases and J 6 bases; nucleotides not matched to a gene: 10. CDR1 and CDR2 (germline): SQVTM, ANQGSEA. The CDR3 nucleotides are TGCAGCGTGGACGGGGAGGGGGCGAATGGCTACACCTTC. Translated: CSVDGEGANGYTF.

This clone was seen once. This rearrangement joins TRBV19 to TRBJ2-5; weak D call: TRBD2 (5 bases). CDR3 length: 16 residues. The germline V gene encodes CDR1 LNHDA and CDR2 SQIVND (reference sequence). The V and J ends lost 1 base and 0 bases respectively, with 12 bases between them. In DNA form, the CDR3 reads TGTGCCAGTAGTATAGTCGGGGAATGGTACCAAGAGACCCAGTACTTC. Translation: CASSIVGEWYQETQYF.

The CDR3 DNA reads as TGCAGCGTTGACACCGACAGGGGGAGCTCCTACAATGAGCAGTTCTTC. The encoded protein is CSVDTDRGSSYNEQFF. This chain connects TRBV29-1 to TRBJ2-1; 9 bases map to TRBD1. With 3 bases clipped from V and 0 bases from J, the junction kept 6 bases outside the gene matches. The CDR3 consists of 16 residues. CDR1 is SQVTM and CDR2 is ANQGSEA in the germline V gene.

The gene calls are TRBV5-6 and TRBJ1-2; maybe TRBD1 (6 bases). The CDR3 runs to 14 residues. Trimming left V 0 bases short and J 7 bases short, with 13 bases between. Germline assignment: CDR1 SGHDT and CDR2 YYEEEE. CDR3 DNA: TGTGCCAGCAGCTTGGGTGGCAGGGGAAGTGGCTACACCTTC. Translation: CASSLGGRGSGYTF. Drawing the rest from reference TRBV5-6 and TRBJ1-2, the complete variable domain is DAGVTQSPTHLIKTRGQQVTLRCSPKSGHDTVSWYQQALGQGPQFIFQYYEEEERQRGNFPDRFSGHQFPNYSSELNVNALLLGDSALYLCASSLGGRGSGYTFGSGTRLTVV.

The chain is built from TRBV4-3 and TRBJ1-2; the D gene is possibly TRBD1 (5 bases). This CDR3 has 15 residues. Germline values: CDR1 LGHNA, CDR2 YSLEER. Trimming removed 0 bases from V and 12 bases from J, with 20 bases in between. This CDR3 is CASSQEKEWDLGHTF. The CDR3 DNA reads TGCGCCAGCAGCCAAGAGAAAGAGTGGGACTTAGGGCACACCTTC.

The rearrangement links TRBV10-3 to TRBJ1-2, with D uncertain. The V and J ends lost 4 bases and 4 bases respectively, with 13 bases between them. Germline CDR1 and CDR2: ENHRY and SYGVKD. The CDR3 length is 14 residues. CDR3 in amino acids: CAISVGRQRYGYTF. CDR3 nucleotide sequence: TGTGCCATCAGTGTGGGGAGGCAACGCTATGGCTACACCTTC.

This clone has only a few counts. The V and J genes are TRBV4-3 and TRBJ2-7; 8 nucleotides match TRBD1. V was pared by 1 base and J by 4 bases, with 6 bases of the junction left unmatched. This CDR3 has 15 residues. The V gene's germline CDR1 is LGHNA and CDR2 YSLEER. Here the CDR3 reads CASSQVAGGRYEQYF. CDR3 bases: TGCGCCAGCAGCCAAGTAGCAGGGGGCAGGTACGAGCAGTACTTC.

The chain uses TRBV7-6 and TRBJ2-7; 7 bases agree with TRBD1. CDR3 size: 12 residues. The ends lost 5 bases at V and 4 bases at J; junction bases unmatched: 2. Germline V gives CDR1 SGHVS, CDR2 FNYEAQ. CDR3 bases: TGTGCCAGCAGCCCGGGACAGTACGAGCAGTACTTC. This codes for CASSPGQYEQYF.